This T cell receptor beta chain came from a study of T cell repertoires in cytomegalovirus infection. Looking at the study overall: Indicated by public TCR beta signatures were CMV infection and matching HLA type. Study conclusions and caveats: Clonotype analysis showed dominance of the ex vivo response by HLA-C-restricted CMV-specific TCR beta clonotypes.

TCRdb passed the reads through MiXCR, listing each CDR3 protein once. Seen here are roughly 920,000 distinct CDR3 sequences, approximately 33% observed once, and the top ten hold around an eighth. The CDR3 is made up of 13 amino acids. V lost 5 bases to trimming and J lost 3 bases, with 13 bases between them. Germline CDR1 SQVTM, CDR2 ANQGSEA. This clonotype was counted between two and nine times. Antigen specificity is unknown. The clonotype comes from a human donor in good health (CMV status not recorded). Some clones in this sample may be carry-over from other donors' samples. V and J are TRBV29-1 and TRBJ1-2; the D gene is possibly TRBD1 (5 bases). Specimen: cultured CD8+ T cells from PBMCs, collected from culture after CMV antigen stimulation. The CDR3, as DNA: TGCAGCGTTCGCGACAGTTTAGACTATGGCTACACCTTC. It yields the protein CSVRDSLDYGYTF.